The 15 T cell receptor beta chains given below trace back to one sample, sequenced in a study of CD8+ T cells in alopecia areata. TCR sequencing used cDNA made by reverse transcription of extracted RNA. Method: immunoSEQ multiplex PCR; TCRdb's copy keeps in-frame clones and lacks some. The sample records 150,000 to 250,000 clones, about 60% being singletons. Treatment defined: oral pan-JAK inhibitor, 5-10 mg twice daily. Sequenced material: CD4+ T cells sorted from blood, taken at week 4, from a patient treated with tofacitinib. Receptors originate from a human donor with alopecia areata.

The V and J genes are TRBV7-9 and TRBJ2-7, with 10 nucleotides matching TRBD2. With 4 bases clipped from V and 6 bases from J, the junction kept 12 bases outside the gene matches. Germline CDR1 reads SEHNR; CDR2 reads FQNEAQ (reference sequence). The CDR3 extends over 16 amino acids. Here the CDR3 DNA reads TGTGCCAGCAGCTCCTGGACTAGCGGTGCAGTGGGCGAGCAGTACTTC. This translates into CASSSWTSGAVGEQYF.

This clone was seen only a few times. The chain's CDR3 is CASSRGHYGYTF. The CDR3 region has the DNA TGTGCCAGCTCCCGGGGGCACTATGGCTACACCTTC. The rearrangement joins TRBV11-2 to TRBJ1-2; possible D gene TRBD1, 6 bases. This CDR3 is 12 amino acids long. Germline V CDR1 and CDR2: SGHAT, FQNNGV. Trimming removed 8 bases at V and 3 bases at J, with 10 bases between. Full variable domain (remainder filled in from reference TRBV11-2 and TRBJ1-2): EAGVAQSPRYKIIEKRQSVAFWCNPISGHATLYWYQQILGQGPKLLIQFQNNGVVDDSQLPKDRFSAERLKGVDSTLKIQPAKLEDSAVYLCASSRGHYGYTFGSGTRLTVV.

V usage is TRBV7-3 and J usage is TRBJ2-3; 10 positions agree with TRBD2. The CDR3 consists of 18 residues. The ends lost 5 bases at V and 1 base at J; junction bases unmatched: 12. Germline V CDR1 and CDR2: SGHTA, FQGTGA. The CDR3 spells CASSAPVLAGGRTDTQYF. CDR3 nucleotides: TGTGCCAGCAGCGCACCTGTCTTAGCGGGGGGACGCACAGATACGCAGTATTTT. Filled out from reference TRBV7-3 and TRBJ2-3, the complete variable domain reads GAGVSQTPSNKVTEKGKYVELRCDPISGHTALYWYRQSLGQGPEFLIYFQGTGAADDSGLPNDRFFAVRPEGSVSTLKIQRTERGDSAVYLCASSAPVLAGGRTDTQYFGPGTRLTVL.

The table lists this clone with a few counts. The V gene is TRBV10-3, the J gene TRBJ1-4; D perhaps matches TRBD1 (5 bases). Deletions cut 2 bases from V and 0 bases from J, with 13 bases between. The germline V gene has CDR1 ENHRY and CDR2 SYGVKD. This CDR3 contains 17 residues. The CDR3 sequence is CAISEASRGATNEKLFF. CDR3 DNA sequence: TGTGCCATCAGTGAGGCTTCGCGGGGCGCAACTAATGAAAAACTGTTTTTT.

V and J are TRBV29-1 and TRBJ2-5; unclear D gene. CDR3 length: 11 residues. Germline CDR1 SQVTM, CDR2 ANQGSEA. V was pared by 6 bases and J by 5 bases, with 10 bases between. CDR3 sequence: CSVFYGETQYF. CDR3 sequence (DNA): TGCAGCGTCTTCTACGGGGAGACCCAGTACTTC.

This clone was detected once. This chain links TRBV5-1 with TRBJ2-5; the D is unclear. Germline loops: CDR1 SGHRS, CDR2 YFSETQ. The CDR3 is 13 residues long. Trimming stripped 5 bases from V and 2 bases from J, with 10 bases between. This CDR3 reads CASSRDWQETQYF. CDR3 nucleotide sequence: TGCGCCAGCAGTCGCGACTGGCAAGAGACCCAGTACTTC.

This clone was counted once. The chain uses TRBV15 and TRBJ2-3; D is ambiguous. With 7 bases removed from V and 5 bases from J, the gap between germline ends came to 22 bases. Germline lookup yields CDR1 LNHNV and CDR2 YYDKDF (reference sequence). The length of the CDR3 is 16 residues. CDR3 bases: TGTGCCACCATGAACGTCCCCCCTTCACGGATAGATACGCAGTATTTT. Translated: CATMNVPPSRIDTQYF.

The gene calls are TRBV27 and TRBJ2-3; D is ambiguous. This CDR3 contains 14 residues. V was trimmed by 2 bases and J by 2 bases, leaving 8 bases between them. The germline V gene encodes CDR1 MNHEY and CDR2 SMNVEV (reference sequence). CDR3 DNA sequence: TGTGCCAGCAGTTTAAGTCTGTACACAGATACGCAGTATTTT. Amino acids: CASSLSLYTDTQYF.

CDR3 bases: TGTGCCAGCAGAATGGGACTGAGCTATGGCTACACCTTC. Its translation is CASRMGLSYGYTF. The V and J genes are TRBV27 and TRBJ1-2; D possibly corresponds to TRBD1 (5 bases). The CDR3 is made up of 13 amino acids. Germline V gene data show CDR1 as MNHEY and CDR2 as SMNVEV (reference sequence). Trimming left V 6 bases short and J 4 bases short, with 12 bases between.

This clone was observed a few times. Other DNA sequences of this sample code for an identical CDR3. V usage is TRBV7-9 and J usage is TRBJ1-1; 7 bases line up with TRBD1. The J segment lost 1 base and the V segment lost 3 bases, leaving 2 bases of the junction unmatched. Germline CDR1 reads SEHNR; CDR2 reads FQNEAQ (reference sequence). The CDR3 runs to 14 residues. CDR3: CASSLGTANTEAFF. The CDR3 region has the DNA TGTGCCAGCAGCTTGGGGACAGCGAACACTGAAGCTTTCTTT.

The V gene is TRBV25-1, the J gene TRBJ1-6; D ambiguous. The CDR3 is 12 amino acids. Germline lookup yields CDR1 MGHDK and CDR2 SYGVNS. Trimming removed 6 bases at V and 6 bases at J, with 6 bases between. CDR3 nucleotides: TGTGCCAGCAGGGAGGGTAATTCACCCCTCCACTTT. Amino acids: CASREGNSPLHF.

V is TRBV10-3 and J is TRBJ2-1; the match to TRBD1 covers 8 bases. The CDR3 length is 14 residues. Unmatched junction bases numbered 9, after V lost 7 bases and J lost 7 bases. CDR1 and CDR2 from the germline V gene are ENHRY and SYGVKD. CDR3 in DNA: TGTGCCATCACTAAGACAGGGGTAGGGAATGAGCAGTTCTTC. Translating gives CAITKTGVGNEQFF.

The J gene is TRBJ2-3, the V gene TRBV12-5; D may correspond to TRBD1 or TRBD2 (5 bases each). The CDR3 sequence is 16 residues long. Germline V CDR1 and CDR2: LGHNT, FRNRAP. Trimming left V 0 bases short and J 3 bases short, with 13 bases between. The CDR3 bases are TGTGCTAGTGGTTTGGTATTGGGACCGCAGACAGATACGCAGTATTTT. Protein sequence: CASGLVLGPQTDTQYF.

V and J are TRBV5-6 and TRBJ2-5, with 10 positions matching TRBD2. With V trimmed by 1 base and J by 4 bases, 1 base remained unmatched. The CDR3 is 14 residues long. Germline CDR1 is SGHDT and CDR2 is YYEEEE. As DNA, the CDR3 is TGTGCCAGCAGCTTGTCTAGCGGGGGAGAGACCCAGTACTTC. Its translation is CASSLSSGGETQYF.

This clone showed up just a few times. This chain connects TRBV20-1 to TRBJ2-5, with D possibly being TRBD2 (6 bases). This CDR3 is 11 amino acids long. Germline-derived CDR1 and CDR2 are DFQATT and SNEGSKA (reference sequence). The chain's CDR3 is CGTGTQETQYF. The CDR3 DNA follows: TGCGGTACCGGGACTCAAGAGACCCAGTACTTC.